The 19 T cell receptor beta chains given below trace back to one sample, sequenced in a study of human T cells and chemical hapten exposure. TCRdb ran MiXCR on the RACE reads and lists one entry per CDR3 protein. The repertoire has 150,000 to 200,000 distinct CDR3 sequences, 25% to 30% of them found once; the top ten carry just under 3%. This sample's time point: pre-sensitization, week 0. Treatment of the sample: therapeutic diphenylcyclopropenone sensitization with weekly scalp DPC. This specimen was whole blood, taken in connection with sensitization to the hapten diphenylcyclopropenone (DPC). Every receptor here comes from a woman aged 25 to 39 with alopecia areata. Some clones in this sample may be carry-over from other donors' samples.

The rearrangement links TRBV29-1 to TRBJ2-1; D is possibly TRBD1 (5 bases). This CDR3 spans 13 amino acids. Trimming took off 7 bases at V and 0 bases at J, with 10 bases between the two ends. Germline loops: CDR1 SQVTM, CDR2 ANQGSEA. CDR3 sequence reads: CSGRQSSYNEQFF. Here the CDR3 DNA reads TGCAGCGGCAGACAGAGCTCCTACAATGAGCAGTTCTTC.

The table lists this clonotype with a few counts. The J gene is TRBJ2-1, the V gene TRBV9, with 7 positions matching TRBD2. The CDR3 loop spans 16 amino acids. The germline gives CDR1 SGDLS, CDR2 YYNGEE. V shed 0 bases and J 0 bases; nucleotides not matched to a gene: 3. The CDR3 is CASSVGEGRSYNEQFF. CDR3 nucleotide sequence: TGTGCCAGCAGCGTAGGGGAGGGCCGCTCCTACAATGAGCAGTTCTTC.

V is TRBV7-2 and J is TRBJ2-3; no clear D. Germline V lookup: CDR1 SGHTA, CDR2 FQGNSA. The CDR3 has 15 amino acids. Trimming shortened V by 2 bases and J by 7 bases, and 16 bases separated the two germline ends. The CDR3 region is CASSLTLGSTNTQYF. In DNA form, the CDR3 reads TGTGCCAGCAGCTTAACCCTGGGGTCAACAAATACGCAGTATTTT. Filled out from reference TRBV7-2 and TRBJ2-3, the complete variable domain reads GAGVSQSPSNKVTEKGKDVELRCDPISGHTALYWYRQSLGQGLEFLIYFQGNSAPDKSGLPSDRFSAERTGGSVSTLTIQRTQQEDSAVYLCASSLTLGSTNTQYFGPGTRLTVL.

This clonotype has only a few counts. The rearrangement links TRBV5-1 to TRBJ2-7; D remains ambiguous. The CDR3 totals 13 residues. V was trimmed by 2 bases and J by 3 bases, leaving 9 bases between them. Germline loops: CDR1 SGHRS, CDR2 YFSETQ. Written as DNA, the CDR3 is TGCGCCAGCAGCTTAACAGATTACTACGAGCAGTACTTC. It yields the protein CASSLTDYYEQYF.

The J gene is TRBJ2-1, the V gene TRBV29-1; 10 bases match TRBD2. This CDR3 is 15 amino acids long. Per germline, CDR1 SQVTM and CDR2 ANQGSEA. Trimming cost V 4 bases and J 6 bases; bases outside gene matches: 9. CDR3 sequence (DNA): TGCAGCGTTGGTCTAGCGGGAGTTTCGCGCAATGAGCAGTTCTTC. Translated, it gives CSVGLAGVSRNEQFF.

The chain links TRBV5-1 to TRBJ2-7; either TRBD1 or TRBD2 may fit D (5 bases each). The germline CDR1 and CDR2 sequences are SGHRS and YFSETQ. The CDR3 covers 15 residues. The V and J ends lost 0 bases and 3 bases respectively, with 13 bases between them. CDR3 sequence: CASSLDARGGYEQYF. In DNA form, the CDR3 reads TGCGCCAGCAGCTTGGACGCGAGGGGCGGCTACGAGCAGTACTTC.

This clonotype was seen a handful of times. This rearrangement joins TRBV11-2 to TRBJ2-7; 13 bases agree with TRBD2. Germline V lookup: CDR1 SGHAT, CDR2 FQNNGV. The CDR3 is 14 residues long. V was pared by 5 bases and J by 7 bases, with 5 bases of the junction left unmatched. The CDR3 nucleotides read TGTGCCAGCAGCGAACTAGCGGGAGGGGGGGAGCAGTACTTC. Its protein product is CASSELAGGGEQYF.

The chain is built from TRBV5-6 and TRBJ1-6, with D perhaps TRBD1 (6 bases). The germline V gene has CDR1 SGHDT and CDR2 YYEEEE. CDR3 length: 17 residues. V lost 1 base and J 5 bases, leaving 16 bases between the germline ends. The DNA for the CDR3 is TGTGCCAGCAGCTTGTACCACCGGGACATCAATAATTCACCCCTCCACTTT. Translated, it gives CASSLYHRDINNSPLHF.

This sequence joins TRBV20-1 and TRBJ2-2; D ambiguous. The V end lost 4 bases, the J end lost 0 bases, and 12 bases lay between the germline ends. Germline V gives CDR1 DFQATT, CDR2 SNEGSKA (reference sequence). CDR3 length: 15 residues. CDR3 sequence (DNA): TGCAGTGCTACCACCCCTGGACCGAACACCGGGGAGCTGTTTTTT. It encodes CSATTPGPNTGELFF.

In DNA, the CDR3 is TGTGCCACCAGTGCGGGTGCTAGCGGTCAAGAGACCCAGTACTTC. Translating gives CATSAGASGQETQYF. The V gene is TRBV15, the J gene TRBJ2-5; 7 bases fit TRBD2. The CDR3 is made up of 15 amino acids. V shed 6 bases, J shed 2 bases, and the junction held 9 bases outside the gene matches. Germline-derived CDR1 and CDR2 are LNHNV and YYDKDF (reference sequence).

This clonotype was recorded a few times. J is TRBJ2-7 and V is TRBV7-2, with D unclear. The CDR3 has 14 residues. Germline assignment: CDR1 SGHTA and CDR2 FQGNSA. V lost 2 bases to trimming and J lost 4 bases, with 12 bases between them. CDR3 in amino acids: CASSLNGKNYEQYF. The CDR3 region has the DNA TGTGCCAGCAGCTTAAACGGCAAGAATTACGAGCAGTACTTC.

This clonotype was seen repeatedly, ten times or more. This chain links TRBV28 with TRBJ2-7, with 9 positions matching TRBD1. Germline V gene sequence: CDR1 MDHEN, CDR2 SYDVKM. This CDR3 spans 15 amino acids. Germline trimming cut 6 bases from V and 3 bases from J; bases unmatched to any gene: 9. In DNA form, the CDR3 reads TGTGCCAGCAGGGGACAGGGCAACACCCTCTACGAGCAGTACTTC. Its translation: CASRGQGNTLYEQYF.

CDR3 nucleotides: TGTGCCACCAGCAGCCTCGGGACTATCAAAAACATTCAGTACTTC. Amino acid sequence: CATSSLGTIKNIQYF. This chain joins TRBV15 and TRBJ2-4; TRBD2 aligns across 7 bases. Germline CDR1 LNHNV, CDR2 YYDKDF (reference sequence). V shed 3 bases and J 3 bases; nucleotides not matched to a gene: 5. The CDR3 loop spans 15 amino acids.

The genes are TRBV20-1 and TRBJ2-7, with 9 bases lining up with TRBD1. The germline V gene has CDR1 DFQATT and CDR2 SNEGSKA (reference sequence). This CDR3 has 14 amino acids. After removal of 4 bases from V and 3 bases from J, the junction contained 7 bases not matched to a gene. The CDR3 DNA reads TGCAGTGCTAAACCCGGGACAGGGAACTACGAGCAGTACTTC. It codes for CSAKPGTGNYEQYF.

This rearrangement joins TRBV10-2 to TRBJ2-1; D not resolved. Germline values: CDR1 WSHSY, CDR2 SAAADI. The V end lost 7 bases, the J end lost 5 bases, and 15 bases lay between the germline ends. The CDR3 has 14 residues. CDR3 sequence reads: CASTPVGSHNEQFF. The CDR3 DNA is TGCGCCAGCACCCCCGTTGGTAGTCACAATGAGCAGTTCTTC.

V usage is TRBV29-1 and J usage is TRBJ2-7; 10 bases are a match to TRBD1. Germline trimming cut 6 bases from V and 7 bases from J; bases unmatched to any gene: 9. The CDR3 has 13 residues. Germline-derived CDR1 and CDR2 are SQVTM and ANQGSEA. The chain's CDR3 is CSVGGDRGWEQYF. CDR3 bases: TGCAGCGTCGGAGGGGACAGGGGATGGGAGCAGTACTTC.

A remark on this clonotype: The junction departs from the called germline gene at one end, perhaps through a read error. The CDR3 nucleotides read TGCGGCGTTGTGGCGGGGCGCACAGATACGCAGTATTTT. This gives the protein CGVVAGRTDTQYF. The J gene is TRBJ2-3, the V gene TRBV29-1; possible D gene TRBD2, 6 bases. CDR1 and CDR2 (germline): SQVTM, ANQGSEA. CDR3 length: 13 residues.

This clonotype came up a few times. The rearrangement links TRBV5-6 to TRBJ1-2; 9 bases line up with TRBD1. The V segment lost 1 base and the J segment 7 bases; nucleotides outside the gene matches: 2. The germline gives CDR1 SGHDT, CDR2 YYEEEE. The CDR3 is made up of 13 amino acids. CDR3 nucleotides: TGTGCCAGCAGCTTGCCGGACAGGGGTGGCTACACCTTC. Translated: CASSLPDRGGYTF.

The V call is TRBV29-1, the J call TRBJ2-1, with D maybe TRBD1 (6 bases). Germline CDR1 SQVTM, CDR2 ANQGSEA. V was trimmed by 6 bases and J by 8 bases, leaving 11 bases between them. The CDR3 runs 11 residues. This chain's CDR3 is CSVRGEYEQFF. Here the CDR3 DNA reads TGCAGCGTCAGGGGAGAGTATGAGCAGTTCTTC.